The 22 T cell receptor beta chains given below trace back to one sample, sequenced in a study. TCRdb reanalysed the 5' RACE reads using MiXCR and keeps one entry per CDR3 protein. The sample lists 10,000 to 15,000 distinct CDR3 sequences, around a quarter occurring once. What was sequenced was naive CD4+ T cells sorted from blood. Subset reported: naive CD4+ T cells, CD4+CD45RA+CD25-. The receptors stem from a female donor with breast cancer.

About this clonotype itself: A much larger clone differs from this one at a single base, so this may be a read error. The conserved phenylalanine or tryptophan is not found at the CDR3 terminus, so this likely reflects a read error. V usage is TRBV5-1 and J usage is TRBJ2-7; 9 positions agree with TRBD1. The length of the CDR3 is 15 residues. Losses at the gene ends were 2 bases for V and 2 bases for J; bases not matched to a gene: 5. Germline V gene sequence: CDR1 SGHRS, CDR2 YFSETQ. The CDR3: CASSFPRQGAYEQYS. The CDR3 DNA sequence: TGCGCCAGCAGCTTCCCTCGACAGGGGGCCTACGAGCAGTACTCC.

This clonotype was detected many times. The chain combines TRBV5-1 with TRBJ2-1, with 13 bases lining up with TRBD2. The CDR3 runs to 18 residues. After removal of 0 bases from V and 9 bases from J, the junction contained 12 bases not matched to a gene. CDR1 and CDR2 (germline): SGHRS, YFSETQ. The CDR3: CASSLVPQLAGGPGEQFF. The CDR3 DNA reads TGCGCCAGCAGCTTGGTCCCGCAACTAGCGGGAGGGCCGGGTGAGCAGTTCTTC.

This clonotype is medium-sized (0.01 to 0.1%) by share. The chain combines TRBV20-1 with TRBJ2-5; a possible D gene is TRBD1 (6 bases). V was cut by 8 bases and J by 5 bases, with 9 bases left in between. The CDR3 length is 10 residues. The germline CDR1 and CDR2 sequences are DFQATT and SNEGSKA (reference sequence). CDR3 in amino acids: CSSQGETQYF. For the CDR3, the DNA is TGCAGTTCCCAGGGGGAGACCCAGTACTTC.

This clonotype was observed at least ten times. V usage is TRBV3-1 and J usage is TRBJ2-1, with TRBD2 matching over 10 bases. With 6 bases clipped from V and 3 bases from J, the junction kept 5 bases outside the gene matches. Germline V gene lookup returns CDR1 LGHDT and CDR2 YNNKEL (reference sequence). The length of the CDR3 is 15 residues. CDR3 sequence reads: CASSLSSGSYNEQFF. DNA for the CDR3: TGTGCCAGCAGTCTATCTAGCGGGAGCTACAATGAGCAGTTCTTC.

In this sample, this clonotype is medium-sized. The CDR3 loop reads CASSYSNGARGAFF. The CDR3 DNA reads TGTGCCAGCAGTTACTCGAACGGGGCTAGAGGAGCTTTCTTT. V is TRBV6-5 and J is TRBJ1-1; a possible D gene is TRBD1 (5 bases). The V gene lost 0 bases and the J gene lost 10 bases, with 15 bases spanning the gap. Germline V gene lookup returns CDR1 MNHEY and CDR2 SVGAGI. CDR3 size: 14 residues.

In nucleotides, the CDR3 is TGTGCCAGCAGCTCAGGTTTACCGGTCGAGGGCTACACCTTC. It yields the protein CASSSGLPVEGYTF. The chain links TRBV11-2 to TRBJ1-2; D is unclear. Deletions cut 4 bases from V and 8 bases from J, with 17 bases between. Germline V lookup: CDR1 SGHAT, CDR2 FQNNGV. The CDR3 sequence is 14 residues long.

A few counts support this clonotype. A read error is likely, as this CDR3 ends without the conserved phenylalanine or tryptophan. V usage is TRBV18 and J usage is TRBJ1-4; 7 nucleotides agree with TRBD1. This CDR3 contains 15 residues. The trim removed 3 bases at V and 5 bases at J, leaving 6 bases unmatched. Germline V gene sequence: CDR1 KGHSH, CDR2 LQKENI. CDR3 loop: CASSPEAGGNEKLFL. CDR3 bases: TGTGCCAGCTCACCGGAGGCAGGGGGGAATGAAAAACTGTTTCTT.

In its sample, this clonotype is medium-sized. The CDR3 bases are TGTGCCAGCAGTTTCGGGACAGGGGTCTATGGCTACACCTTC. This translates into CASSFGTGVYGYTF. This sequence joins TRBV12-3 or TRBV12-4 and TRBJ1-2; 10 positions match TRBD1. Germline trimming cut 3 bases from V and 4 bases from J; bases unmatched to any gene: 2. CDR3 size: 14 residues.

This clonotype was seen at least ten times. This chain connects TRBV4-1 to TRBJ1-1, with D hard to call. The CDR3 totals 15 residues. Deletions cut 3 bases from V and 2 bases from J, with 13 bases between. From germline, CDR1 is MGHRA and CDR2 YSYEKL. CDR3 protein: CASSHVQAGNTEAFF. As DNA, the CDR3 is TGCGCCAGCAGCCATGTCCAGGCGGGAAACACTGAAGCTTTCTTT.

This clonotype counts as medium-sized. This chain links TRBV12-3 or TRBV12-4 with TRBJ2-1; D possibly matches TRBD1 or TRBD2 (5 bases each). This CDR3 has 14 amino acids. Trimming cost V 6 bases and J 6 bases, with 15 bases left between them. This CDR3 is CASSPRDASNEQFF. As DNA, the CDR3 is TGTGCCAGCAGCCCTCGGGACGCCAGCAATGAGCAGTTCTTC.

The chain carries TRBV3-1 and TRBJ1-5; the D is unclear. The CDR3 length is 15 residues. The germline V gene encodes CDR1 LGHDT and CDR2 YNNKEL (reference sequence). Trimming took off 4 bases at V and 2 bases at J, with 12 bases between the two ends. CDR3 protein: CASSPRHEGNQPQHF. CDR3 nucleotides: TGTGCCAGCAGCCCTCGACATGAGGGCAATCAGCCCCAGCATTTT.

This clonotype was found many times. The gene calls are TRBV28 and TRBJ2-1; no firm D call. Germline V gene sequence: CDR1 MDHEN, CDR2 SYDVKM. V shed 6 bases and J shed 4 bases, with 10 bases lying between them. The CDR3 is 13 amino acids. CDR3 coding DNA: TGTGCCAGCAGCCCGACCGTTTACAATGAGCAGTTCTTC. Translation: CASSPTVYNEQFF.

This clonotype was picked up a small number of times. V usage is TRBV27 and J usage is TRBJ1-5; 11 nucleotides agree with TRBD1. Germline CDR1 and CDR2: MNHEY and SMNVEV (reference sequence). This CDR3 contains 17 residues. Trimming took 0 bases from V and 4 from J; bases not matched to a gene: 5. The DNA of the CDR3 is TGTGCCAGCAGTTTATCGAGGGACAGGGGGGATAATCAGCCCCAGCATTTT. This gives the protein CASSLSRDRGDNQPQHF.

Ten or more counts support this clonotype. This clone may be a read error of a much larger clone one base away. The CDR3 DNA sequence: TGCAGTGCTAGGGAAGGGGAGGACTGCAATCAGCCCCAGCATTTT. Its protein is CSAREGEDCNQPQHF. The V gene is TRBV20-1, the J gene TRBJ1-5, with a weak D call TRBD1 (5 bases). The CDR3 extends over 15 amino acids. The germline gives CDR1 DFQATT, CDR2 SNEGSKA (reference sequence). V was shortened by 3 bases and J by 2 bases, with 14 bases between the two germline ends.

The sample holds many counts of this clonotype. The rearrangement joins TRBV29-1 to TRBJ1-2; D might be TRBD1 (5 bases). V was cut by 7 bases and J by 2 bases, with 17 bases left in between. The CDR3 spans 14 residues. Germline CDR1 SQVTM, CDR2 ANQGSEA. The CDR3 DNA reads as TGCAGCGCCGCGGGGGACTCCTCGAACTATGGCTACACCTTC. Its translation is CSAAGDSSNYGYTF.

This clonotype was picked up many times. The chain uses TRBV20-1 and TRBJ2-1; D is undetermined. The V and J ends lost 0 bases and 2 bases respectively, with 11 bases between them. CDR3 length: 15 amino acids. The germline CDR1 and CDR2 sequences are DFQATT and SNEGSKA (reference sequence). The CDR3 nucleotides read TGCAGTGCTAGAGATAGGCCTCGCCCCTACAATGAGCAGTTCTTC. This gives the protein CSARDRPRPYNEQFF.

This clonotype was observed many times. The rearrangement joins TRBV24-1 to TRBJ2-2, with 11 bases aligning to TRBD1. The CDR3 is 14 amino acids. V shed 9 bases and J 5 bases; nucleotides not matched to a gene: 4. Germline lookup yields CDR1 KGHDR and CDR2 SFDVKD. In DNA, the CDR3 is TGTGCCACCCAGGACAGGGGGCGTACCGGGGAGCTGTTTTTT. Its translation: CATQDRGRTGELFF.

This clonotype appeared many times. V gene TRBV29-1 combines with J gene TRBJ1-2; the D gene is possibly TRBD1 (5 bases). V shed 7 bases and J shed 1 base, with 25 bases lying between them. CDR3 length equals 17 residues. Germline CDR1 is SQVTM and CDR2 is ANQGSEA. For the CDR3, the DNA is TGCAGCGGGTGGGGCGATTTGGACGGAAGCCTTAACTATGGCTACACCTTC. Amino acids: CSGWGDLDGSLNYGYTF.

This clonotype is labeled medium-sized. The CDR3: CSAPRGLLSEQYF. CDR3 nucleotides: TGCAGTGCCCCCCGGGGGCTACTGTCTGAGCAGTACTTC. The chain uses TRBV20-1 and TRBJ2-7; D assignment may be TRBD1 or TRBD2 (6 bases each). The CDR3 loop spans 13 amino acids. With 6 bases removed from V and 7 bases from J, the gap between germline ends came to 19 bases. Germline V gives CDR1 DFQATT, CDR2 SNEGSKA (reference sequence).

This clonotype was recorded at least ten times. This rearrangement joins TRBV7-3 to TRBJ1-2; TRBD1 aligns across 7 bases. The CDR3 loop spans 15 amino acids. J lost 6 bases, V lost 4 bases, and 11 bases had no gene match. Germline CDR1 reads SGHTA; CDR2 reads FQGTGA. CDR3 in DNA: TGTGCCAGCAGCTCCGAGAGACAGGGAAGGGATGGCTACACCTTC. This codes for CASSSERQGRDGYTF.

Within the sample, this clonotype is medium-sized. V and J are TRBV7-2 and TRBJ1-5; D is perhaps TRBD1 (5 bases). V was shortened by 4 bases and J by 7 bases, with 11 bases between the two germline ends. The CDR3 has 13 amino acids. CDR1 SGHTA and CDR2 FQGNSA come from the germline V gene. CDR3 loop: CASSSGLSQPQHF. CDR3 coding DNA: TGTGCCAGCAGCTCAGGGTTGTCGCAGCCCCAGCATTTT.

This clonotype has a count of ten or more. This rearrangement joins TRBV29-1 to TRBJ2-7, with 10 bases that match TRBD1. Germline loops: CDR1 SQVTM, CDR2 ANQGSEA. V was pared by 6 bases and J by 4 bases, with 3 bases of the junction left unmatched. This CDR3 contains 12 residues. The CDR3 DNA reads TGCAGCGTGGGGACAGGGGTGTACGAGCAGTACTTC. Protein product: CSVGTGVYEQYF.